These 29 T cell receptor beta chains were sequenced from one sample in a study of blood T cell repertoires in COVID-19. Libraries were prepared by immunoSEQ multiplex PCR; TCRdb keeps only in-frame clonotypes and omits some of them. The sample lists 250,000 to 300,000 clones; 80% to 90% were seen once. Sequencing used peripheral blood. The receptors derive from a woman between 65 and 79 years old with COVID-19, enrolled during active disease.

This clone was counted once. CDR3 in DNA: TGTGCCAGCAGTACCAACAGGGGAGAGACCCAGTACTTC. This encodes CASSTNRGETQYF. The chain is built from TRBV12-3 or TRBV12-4 and TRBJ2-5; 7 nucleotides line up with TRBD1. CDR3 length: 13 residues. V shed 5 bases, J shed 4 bases, and the junction held 4 bases outside the gene matches.

The CDR3 sequence is CASSLQRRRETQYF. The CDR3 bases are TGTGCCAGCAGCTTACAGCGACGGAGGGAGACCCAGTACTTC. The gene calls are TRBV11-2 and TRBJ2-5; D possibly corresponds to TRBD2 (5 bases). CDR3 length: 14 residues. The germline V gene encodes CDR1 SGHAT and CDR2 FQNNGV. V lost 2 bases to trimming and J lost 5 bases, with 12 bases between them.

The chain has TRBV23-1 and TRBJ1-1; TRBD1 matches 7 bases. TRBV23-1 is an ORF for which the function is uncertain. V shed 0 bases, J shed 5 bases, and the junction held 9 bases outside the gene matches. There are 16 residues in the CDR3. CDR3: CASSQSALRGRTEAFF. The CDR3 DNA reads TGCGCCAGCAGTCAATCGGCTCTAAGGGGGCGGACTGAAGCTTTCTTT.

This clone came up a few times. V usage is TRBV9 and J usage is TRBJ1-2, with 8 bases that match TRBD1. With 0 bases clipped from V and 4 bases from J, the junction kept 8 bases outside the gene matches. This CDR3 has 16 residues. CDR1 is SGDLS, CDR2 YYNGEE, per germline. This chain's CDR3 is CASSVGSTGTGYGYTF. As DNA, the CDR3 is TGTGCCAGCAGCGTAGGATCCACGGGGACAGGCTATGGCTACACCTTC.

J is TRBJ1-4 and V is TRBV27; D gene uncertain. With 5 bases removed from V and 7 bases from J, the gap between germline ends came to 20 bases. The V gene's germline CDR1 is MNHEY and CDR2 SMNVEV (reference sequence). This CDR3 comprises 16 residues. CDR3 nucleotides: TGTGCCAGCAGTCCGACGGCTACTGGGAGCGGTGAAAAACTGTTTTTT. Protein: CASSPTATGSGEKLFF.

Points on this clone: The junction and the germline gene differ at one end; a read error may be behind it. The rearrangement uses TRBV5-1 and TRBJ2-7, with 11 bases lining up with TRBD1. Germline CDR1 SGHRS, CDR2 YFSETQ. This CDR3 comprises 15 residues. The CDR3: CASSPWTGGSSEQYF. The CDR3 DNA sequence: TGCGCCAGCAGCCCATGGACAGGGGGCTCCTCCGAGCAGTACTTC.

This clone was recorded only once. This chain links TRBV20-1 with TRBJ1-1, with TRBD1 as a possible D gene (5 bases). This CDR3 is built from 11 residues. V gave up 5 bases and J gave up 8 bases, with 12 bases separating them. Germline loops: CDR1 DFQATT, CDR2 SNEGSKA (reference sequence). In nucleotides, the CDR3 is TGCAGTGCTCTAAAGACAGAGGAAGCTTTCTTT. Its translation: CSALKTEEAFF.

The CDR3 DNA reads TGTGCCAGCAGCTTAGGTACAGGGGGCTTCGCCTACGAGCAGTACTTC. Amino acid sequence: CASSLGTGGFAYEQYF. The rearrangement uses TRBV7-2 and TRBJ2-7; 9 nucleotides agree with TRBD1. With 1 base clipped from V and 2 bases from J, the junction kept 6 bases outside the gene matches. CDR3 length equals 16 residues. The germline V gene has CDR1 SGHTA and CDR2 FQGNSA. Full variable domain (remainder filled in from reference TRBV7-2 and TRBJ2-7): GAGVSQSPSNKVTEKGKDVELRCDPISGHTALYWYRQSLGQGLEFLIYFQGNSAPDKSGLPSDRFSAERTGGSVSTLTIQRTQQEDSAVYLCASSLGTGGFAYEQYFGPGTRLTVT.

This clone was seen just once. In DNA form, the CDR3 reads TGTGCTAGTGGTTTAGGGGCGGGGGGAGCAGGGCAGCCCCAGCATTTT. Its protein is CASGLGAGGAGQPQHF. V is TRBV12-5 and J is TRBJ1-5, with D tentatively TRBD1 (5 bases). The CDR3 is 16 amino acids. V was pared by 3 bases and J by 7 bases, with 19 bases between. Germline V gene sequence: CDR1 LGHNT, CDR2 FRNRAP. The full variable domain, in which reference TRBV12-5 and TRBJ1-5 provide the parts outside the CDR3, is DARVTQTPRHKVTEMGQEVTMRCQPILGHNTVFWYRQTMMQGLELLAYFRNRAPLDDSGMPKDRFSAEMPDATLATLKIQPSEPRDSAVYFCASGLGAGGAGQPQHFGDGTRLSIL.

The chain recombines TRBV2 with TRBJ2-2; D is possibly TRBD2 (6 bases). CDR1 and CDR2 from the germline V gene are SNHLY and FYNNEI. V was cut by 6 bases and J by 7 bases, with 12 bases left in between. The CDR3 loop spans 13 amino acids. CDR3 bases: TGTGCCAGCAGGAATACGCGGGGCGGGGAGCTGTTTTTT. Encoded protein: CASRNTRGGELFF.

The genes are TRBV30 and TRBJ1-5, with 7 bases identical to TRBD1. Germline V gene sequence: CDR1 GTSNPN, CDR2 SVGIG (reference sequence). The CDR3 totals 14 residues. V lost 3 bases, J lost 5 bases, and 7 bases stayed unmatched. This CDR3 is CAWSEGQLHQPQHF. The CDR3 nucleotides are TGTGCCTGGAGCGAGGGACAGTTGCATCAGCCCCAGCATTTT.

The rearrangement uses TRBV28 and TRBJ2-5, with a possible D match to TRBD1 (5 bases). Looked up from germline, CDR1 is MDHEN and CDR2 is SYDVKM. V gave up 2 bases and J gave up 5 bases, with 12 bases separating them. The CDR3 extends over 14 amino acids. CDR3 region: CASSLNTGFETQYF. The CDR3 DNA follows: TGTGCCAGCAGTTTAAATACAGGTTTCGAGACCCAGTACTTC.

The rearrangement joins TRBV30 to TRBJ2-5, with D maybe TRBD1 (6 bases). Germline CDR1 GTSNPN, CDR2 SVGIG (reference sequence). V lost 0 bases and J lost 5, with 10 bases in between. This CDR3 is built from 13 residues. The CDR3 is CAWSVQGWETQYF. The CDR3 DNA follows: TGTGCCTGGAGTGTTCAGGGGTGGGAGACCCAGTACTTC.

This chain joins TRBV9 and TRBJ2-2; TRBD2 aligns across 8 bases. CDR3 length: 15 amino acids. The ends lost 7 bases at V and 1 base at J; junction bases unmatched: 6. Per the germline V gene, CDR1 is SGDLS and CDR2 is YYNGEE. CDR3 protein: CASYKTSENTGELFF. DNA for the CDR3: TGTGCCAGCTATAAGACTAGCGAGAACACCGGGGAGCTGTTTTTT.

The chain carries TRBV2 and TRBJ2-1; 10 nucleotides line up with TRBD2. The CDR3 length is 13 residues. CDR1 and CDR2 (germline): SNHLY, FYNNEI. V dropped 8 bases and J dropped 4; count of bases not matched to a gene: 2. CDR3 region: CASGLADYNEQFF. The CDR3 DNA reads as TGTGCCAGCGGACTAGCGGATTACAATGAGCAGTTCTTC.

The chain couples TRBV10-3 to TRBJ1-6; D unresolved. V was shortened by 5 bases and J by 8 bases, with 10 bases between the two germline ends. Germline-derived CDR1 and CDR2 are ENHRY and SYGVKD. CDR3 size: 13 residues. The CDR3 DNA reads TGTGCCATCAGTAGCGGGGATTATTCACCCCTCCACTTT. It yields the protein CAISSGDYSPLHF.

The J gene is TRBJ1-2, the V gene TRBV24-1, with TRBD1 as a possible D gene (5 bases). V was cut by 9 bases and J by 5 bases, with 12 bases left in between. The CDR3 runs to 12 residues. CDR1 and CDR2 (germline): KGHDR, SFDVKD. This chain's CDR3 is CATGGGEYGYTF. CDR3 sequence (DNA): TGTGCCACCGGCGGGGGGGAGTATGGCTACACCTTC.

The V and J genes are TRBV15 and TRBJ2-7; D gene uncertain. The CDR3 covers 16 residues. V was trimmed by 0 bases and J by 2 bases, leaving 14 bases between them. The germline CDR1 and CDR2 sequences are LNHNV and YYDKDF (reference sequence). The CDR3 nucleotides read TGTGCCACCAGCAGAGACCTGTCCCGCGCCCCCTACGAGCAGTACTTC. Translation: CATSRDLSRAPYEQYF.

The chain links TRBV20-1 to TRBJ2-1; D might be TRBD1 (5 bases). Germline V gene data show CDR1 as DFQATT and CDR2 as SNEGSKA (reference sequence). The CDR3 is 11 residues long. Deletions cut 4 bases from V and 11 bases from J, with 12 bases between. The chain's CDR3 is CSATGMKQQFF. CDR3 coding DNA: TGCAGTGCTACAGGGATGAAGCAGCAGTTCTTC.

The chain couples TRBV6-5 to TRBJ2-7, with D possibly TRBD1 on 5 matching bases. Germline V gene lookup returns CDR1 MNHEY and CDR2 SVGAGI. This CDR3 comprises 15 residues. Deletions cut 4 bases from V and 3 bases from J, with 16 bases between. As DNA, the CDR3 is TGTGCCAGCAGTTTATCAGGGTTAGAACTCTACGAGCAGTACTTC. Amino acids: CASSLSGLELYEQYF.

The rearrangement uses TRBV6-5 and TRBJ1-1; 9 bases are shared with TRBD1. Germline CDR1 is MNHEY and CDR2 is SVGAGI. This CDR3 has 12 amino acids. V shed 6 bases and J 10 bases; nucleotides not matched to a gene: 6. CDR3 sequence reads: CASRRTGEVAFF. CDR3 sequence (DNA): TGTGCCAGCAGGAGGACAGGGGAAGTAGCTTTCTTT.

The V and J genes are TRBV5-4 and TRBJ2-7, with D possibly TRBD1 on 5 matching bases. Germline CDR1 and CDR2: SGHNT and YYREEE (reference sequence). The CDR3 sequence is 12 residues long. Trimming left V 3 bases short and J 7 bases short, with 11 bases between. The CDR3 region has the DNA TGTGCCAGCAGCTGGCAGGGTACGGAGCAGTACTTC. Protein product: CASSWQGTEQYF.

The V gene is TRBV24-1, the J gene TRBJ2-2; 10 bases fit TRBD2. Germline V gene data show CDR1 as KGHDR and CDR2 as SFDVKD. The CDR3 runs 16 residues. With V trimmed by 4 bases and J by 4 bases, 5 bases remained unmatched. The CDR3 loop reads CATSDSGLAATGELFF. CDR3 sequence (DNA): TGTGCCACCAGTGACTCAGGACTAGCGGCCACCGGGGAGCTGTTTTTT.

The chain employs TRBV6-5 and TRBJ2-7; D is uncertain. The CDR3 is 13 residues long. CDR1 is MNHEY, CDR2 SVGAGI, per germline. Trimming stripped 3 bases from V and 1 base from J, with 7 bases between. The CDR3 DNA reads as TGTGCCAGCAGTTATTCCCAGTCCTACGAGCAGTACTTC. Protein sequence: CASSYSQSYEQYF.

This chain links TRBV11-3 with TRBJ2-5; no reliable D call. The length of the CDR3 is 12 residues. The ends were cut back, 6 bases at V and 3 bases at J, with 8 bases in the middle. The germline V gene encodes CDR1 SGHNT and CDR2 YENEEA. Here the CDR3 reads CASSDMKETQYF. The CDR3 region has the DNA TGTGCCAGCAGTGACATGAAAGAGACCCAGTACTTC.

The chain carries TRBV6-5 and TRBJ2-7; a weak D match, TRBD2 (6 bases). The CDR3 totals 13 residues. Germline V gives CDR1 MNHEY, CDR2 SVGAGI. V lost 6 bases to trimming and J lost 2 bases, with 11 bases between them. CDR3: CASREGGTYEQYF. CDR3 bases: TGTGCCAGCAGGGAGGGTGGAACCTACGAGCAGTACTTC.

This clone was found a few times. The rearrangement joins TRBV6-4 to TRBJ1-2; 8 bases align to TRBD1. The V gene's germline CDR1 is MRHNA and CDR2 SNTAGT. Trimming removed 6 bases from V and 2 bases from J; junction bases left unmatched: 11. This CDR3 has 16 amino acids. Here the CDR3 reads CASRREPGGDNYGYTF. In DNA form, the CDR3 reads TGTGCCAGCAGGAGGGAGCCAGGGGGCGACAACTATGGCTACACCTTC.

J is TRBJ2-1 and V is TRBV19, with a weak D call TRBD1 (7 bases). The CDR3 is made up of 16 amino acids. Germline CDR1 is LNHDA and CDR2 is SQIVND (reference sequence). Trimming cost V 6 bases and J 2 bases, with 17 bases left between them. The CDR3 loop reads CASSPRAGGTYNEQFF. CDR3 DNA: TGTGCCAGTAGCCCCCGGGCAGGGGGGACCTACAATGAGCAGTTCTTC.

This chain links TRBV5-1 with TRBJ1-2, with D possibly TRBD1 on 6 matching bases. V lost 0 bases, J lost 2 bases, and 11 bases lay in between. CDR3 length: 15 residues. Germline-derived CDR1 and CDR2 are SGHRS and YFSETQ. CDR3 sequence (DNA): TGCGCCAGCAGCTTGGATTTGGGGACAAACTATGGCTACACCTTC. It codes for CASSLDLGTNYGYTF.